The rows below give T cell receptor beta chains drawn from one sample of a study of cytomegalovirus exposure and HLA in healthy donors. Sequencing used immunoSEQ multiplex PCR; TCRdb keeps in-frame clones, though not all of them. Counted here are some 95,000 clones, about 66% occurring once; the ten biggest clones make up under 2.5%. The sequenced sample was PBMCs. The receptor source for this set is a man aged 25-45 years in good health and CMV-seronegative. Both conserved end residues are trimmed from each CDR3. Fields, in order: V gene, clone size, CDR3 protein. Expanded clones get a size class; other rows say once, few or many, or leave the size out.

v_call: TRBV5-4; clone_size: -; cdr3_aa: ASMRQARAGGNTEAF
v_call: TRBV21-1; clone_size: -; cdr3_aa: ASSKAGRQNTEAF
v_call: TRBV28; clone_size: many; cdr3_aa: ASSPVGDINEQY
v_call: TRBV2; clone_size: -; cdr3_aa: ASSGGGSGGQY
v_call: TRBV19; clone_size: few; cdr3_aa: ASSIRDRVAEVGQPQH
v_call: TRBV28; clone_size: -; cdr3_aa: ASSFREQF
v_call: TRBV2; clone_size: -; cdr3_aa: ASGTETYNEQF
v_call: TRBV18; clone_size: -; cdr3_aa: ASSPFAGGQETQY
v_call: TRBV6-1; clone_size: -; cdr3_aa: ASSGKPHRGFVGNEKLF
v_call: TRBV6-4; clone_size: -; cdr3_aa: ASSVERGARGNEQF
v_call: TRBV28; clone_size: -; cdr3_aa: AILGAPGQGIGETEAF
v_call: TRBV10-3; clone_size: -; cdr3_aa: AITRDRTEYGYT
v_call: TRBV6-6; clone_size: few; cdr3_aa: ASSRGLQETQY
v_call: TRBV7-3; clone_size: -; cdr3_aa: ASSLGTGGAETQY
v_call: TRBV30; clone_size: -; cdr3_aa: AWSESEQF
v_call: TRBV13; clone_size: -; cdr3_aa: ASSLEWQTGQEENIQY
v_call: TRBV2; clone_size: -; cdr3_aa: ASSPGGTGRQLF
v_call: TRBV29-1; clone_size: -; cdr3_aa: SVLTSAQEYGPYEQY
v_call: TRBV30; clone_size: -; cdr3_aa: AWSPEYEAF
v_call: TRBV7-9; clone_size: -; cdr3_aa: ASSWGDGVQPQH
v_call: TRBV5-4; clone_size: -; cdr3_aa: ASRLDRGLFQETQY
v_call: TRBV6-6; clone_size: -; cdr3_aa: ASSTGALNTEAF
v_call: TRBV7-9; clone_size: -; cdr3_aa: ASSLVEDTEAF
v_call: TRBV7-2; clone_size: -; cdr3_aa: ASSLDSGFGSPLH
v_call: TRBV7-9; clone_size: -; cdr3_aa: ASSLQQGAWTEAF
v_call: TRBV4-2; clone_size: -; cdr3_aa: ASSQVQGSSYEQY
v_call: TRBV11-3; clone_size: -; cdr3_aa: ASSLFSADTSSNQPQH
v_call: TRBV6-1; clone_size: -; cdr3_aa: ASGLRGGDYNEQF
v_call: TRBV5-1; clone_size: -; cdr3_aa: ASSLSQNTEAF
v_call: TRBV7-9; clone_size: -; cdr3_aa: ASSLSDRNTEAF
v_call: TRBV6-4; clone_size: -; cdr3_aa: ASSVQGGTDTQY
v_call: TRBV29-1; clone_size: -; cdr3_aa: SASNTEAF
v_call: TRBV10-3; clone_size: -; cdr3_aa: AISELGTGRGF
v_call: TRBV18; clone_size: -; cdr3_aa: ASSPQPTEKNTEAF
v_call: TRBV25-1; clone_size: few; cdr3_aa: ASSEYGTGGPNQPQH
v_call: TRBV5-1; clone_size: -; cdr3_aa: ASSLGLGQPTGELF
v_call: TRBV7-9; clone_size: -; cdr3_aa: ASKGESYGYT
v_call: TRBV5-4; clone_size: -; cdr3_aa: ASSYYGTSGKETQY
v_call: TRBV4-1; clone_size: -; cdr3_aa: ASSPRDRAYEQY
v_call: TRBV6-1; clone_size: -; cdr3_aa: ASDPRQGGYEQY
v_call: TRBV4-3; clone_size: -; cdr3_aa: ASSPALLTGAYEQY
v_call: TRBV25-1; clone_size: -; cdr3_aa: ASSGKDRVAEAF
v_call: TRBV9; clone_size: few; cdr3_aa: ASSVGTGREPQH
v_call: TRBV4-3; clone_size: -; cdr3_aa: ASSLHRGPNTEAF
v_call: TRBV4-1; clone_size: -; cdr3_aa: ASSQVLSEKLF
v_call: TRBV14; clone_size: few; cdr3_aa: ASSQVPGAEAF
v_call: TRBV5-4; clone_size: few; cdr3_aa: ASSLPQNQNTEAF
v_call: TRBV5-6; clone_size: -; cdr3_aa: ASSRAGPGTVNTQY
v_call: TRBV2; clone_size: -; cdr3_aa: ASSEIGAFQETQY
v_call: TRBV9; clone_size: -; cdr3_aa: ASSGDRGSEAF
v_call: TRBV30; clone_size: -; cdr3_aa: AWSLYGSGGTDTQY
v_call: TRBV4-1; clone_size: -; cdr3_aa: ASSQDPGQGAYEQY
v_call: TRBV4-2; clone_size: -; cdr3_aa: ASSLSGSTSGANVLT
v_call: TRBV7-9; clone_size: -; cdr3_aa: ASSFGTGYGYT
v_call: TRBV19; clone_size: -; cdr3_aa: ASSSRVSYEQY
v_call: TRBV4-3; clone_size: -; cdr3_aa: ASSQGAGQGNQPQH
v_call: TRBV30; clone_size: -; cdr3_aa: AWDPTGSGNTEAF
v_call: TRBV13; clone_size: few; cdr3_aa: ASSLVDGRANEQF